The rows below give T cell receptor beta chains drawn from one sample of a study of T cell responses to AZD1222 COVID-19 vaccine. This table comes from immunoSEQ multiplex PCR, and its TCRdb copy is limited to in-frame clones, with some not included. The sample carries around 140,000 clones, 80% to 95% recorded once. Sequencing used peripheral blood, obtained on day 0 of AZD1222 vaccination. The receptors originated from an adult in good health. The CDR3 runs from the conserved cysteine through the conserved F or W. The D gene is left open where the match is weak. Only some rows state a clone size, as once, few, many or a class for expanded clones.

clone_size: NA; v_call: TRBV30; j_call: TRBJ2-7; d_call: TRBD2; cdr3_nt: TGTGCCTGGAGTTTAGGACTAGCGGGGCTCTACGAGCAGTACTTC; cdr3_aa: CAWSLGLAGLYEQYF
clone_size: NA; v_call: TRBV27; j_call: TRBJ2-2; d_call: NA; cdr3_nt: TGTGCCAGCAGTTTATACGGCGCGAACACCGGGGAGCTGTTTTTT; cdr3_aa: CASSLYGANTGELFF
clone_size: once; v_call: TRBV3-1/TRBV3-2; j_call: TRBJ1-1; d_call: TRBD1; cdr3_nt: TGTGCCAGCAGCCAAGAATTGACAGGGGTGACTGAAGCTTTCTTT; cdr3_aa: CASSQELTGVTEAFF
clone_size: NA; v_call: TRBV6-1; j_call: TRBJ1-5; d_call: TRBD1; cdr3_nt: TGTGCCAGCAGTGAAAAAGGACAGGGGAGATCTCAGCCCCAGCATTTT; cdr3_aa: CASSEKGQGRSQPQHF
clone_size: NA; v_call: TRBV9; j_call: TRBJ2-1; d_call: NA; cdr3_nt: TGTGCCAGCAGCTGGAGCGAGTCGGGGCGGCCCTACAATGAGCAGTTCTTC; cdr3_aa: CASSWSESGRPYNEQFF
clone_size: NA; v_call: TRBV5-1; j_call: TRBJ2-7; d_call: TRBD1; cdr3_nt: TGCGCCAGCAGCACCGTCGCAGGGGGCCGGGATGAGCAGTACTTC; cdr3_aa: CASSTVAGGRDEQYF
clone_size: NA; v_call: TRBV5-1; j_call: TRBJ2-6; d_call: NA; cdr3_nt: TGCGCCAGCAGCTTGACAGGGACTGGGGCCAACGTCCTGACTTTC; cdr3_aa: CASSLTGTGANVLTF
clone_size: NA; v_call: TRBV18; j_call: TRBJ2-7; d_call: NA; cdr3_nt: TGTGCCAGCTCACCAGAGAGCGCCGGGACGGATTACGAGCAGTACTTC; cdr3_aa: CASSPESAGTDYEQYF
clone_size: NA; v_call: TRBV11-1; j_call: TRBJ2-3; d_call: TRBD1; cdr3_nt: TGTGCCAGCAGCTTACGGGGGACAGGAACAGATACGCAGTATTTT; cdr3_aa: CASSLRGTGTDTQYF
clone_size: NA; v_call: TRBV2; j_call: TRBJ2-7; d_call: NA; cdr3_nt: TGTGCCAGCAAACGAGTGGTTGGTGTCGAGCAGTACTTC; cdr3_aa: CASKRVVGVEQYF
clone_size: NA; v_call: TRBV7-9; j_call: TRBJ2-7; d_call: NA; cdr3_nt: TGTGCCAGCAGCTTAGTCACAAGACGGGAGTCACGCGGCTCCTACGAGCAGTACTTC; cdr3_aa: CASSLVTRRESRGSYEQYF
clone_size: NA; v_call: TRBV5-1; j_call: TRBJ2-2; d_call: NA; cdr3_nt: TGCGCCAGCAGCTTTGAAGGCCATCTGGGCACCGGGGAGCTGTTTTTT; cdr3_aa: CASSFEGHLGTGELFF
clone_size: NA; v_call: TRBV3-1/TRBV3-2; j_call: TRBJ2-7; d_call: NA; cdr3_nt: TGTGCCAGCAGCCAAGATCACGAGCAGTACTTC; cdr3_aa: CASSQDHEQYF
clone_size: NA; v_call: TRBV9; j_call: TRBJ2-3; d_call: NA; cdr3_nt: TGTGCCAGCAGCGTAGGCGGCGGGGTTAGCACAGATACGCAGTATTTT; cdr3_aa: CASSVGGGVSTDTQYF
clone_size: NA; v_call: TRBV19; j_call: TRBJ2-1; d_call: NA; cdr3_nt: TGTGCCAGTAGTACCACCTCCTACAATGAGCAGTTCTTC; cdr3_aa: CASSTTSYNEQFF
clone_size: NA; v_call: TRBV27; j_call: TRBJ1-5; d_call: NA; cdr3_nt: TGTGCCAGCAGTTTAAGGCAGGGTCGCCAGCCCCAGCATTTT; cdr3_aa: CASSLRQGRQPQHF
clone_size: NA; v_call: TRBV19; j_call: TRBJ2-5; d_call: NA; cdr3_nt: TGTGCCAGTAGCCCTTGGATGGGGAGTCAAGAGACCCAGTACTTC; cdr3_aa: CASSPWMGSQETQYF
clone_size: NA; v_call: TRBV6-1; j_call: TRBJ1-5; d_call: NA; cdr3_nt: TGTGCCAGCATCGTGGCCCCGAATCAGCCCCAGCATTTT; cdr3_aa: CASIVAPNQPQHF
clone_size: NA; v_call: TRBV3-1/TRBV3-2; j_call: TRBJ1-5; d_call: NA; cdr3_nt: TGTGCCAGCAGCCCCCACGCGGGGTTGATCAATCAGCCCCAGCATTTT; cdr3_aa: CASSPHAGLINQPQHF
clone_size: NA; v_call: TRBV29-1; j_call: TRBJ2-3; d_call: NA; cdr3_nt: TGCAGCGCCGGACGGGGTTCAACTAGCACAGATACGCAGTATTTT; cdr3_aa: CSAGRGSTSTDTQYF
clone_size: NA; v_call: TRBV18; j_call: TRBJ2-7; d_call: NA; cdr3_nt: TGTGCCAGCTCACCATTGTCGACAGCCCAAGGGGTAGGCGAGCAGTACTTC; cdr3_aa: CASSPLSTAQGVGEQYF
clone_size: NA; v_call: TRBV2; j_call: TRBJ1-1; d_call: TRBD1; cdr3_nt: TGTGCCAGCAGTGACCCCGGGACAGGGAAAACTGAAGCTTTCTTT; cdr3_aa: CASSDPGTGKTEAFF
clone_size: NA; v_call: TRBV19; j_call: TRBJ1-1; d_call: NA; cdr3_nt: TGTGCCAGTAGCCCTCTCAGGGGTTCTGAAGCTTTCTTT; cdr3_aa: CASSPLRGSEAFF
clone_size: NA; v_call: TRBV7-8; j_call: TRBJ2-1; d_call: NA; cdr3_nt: TGTGCCAGCAGCACAGCGGTTAGCTCCTACAATGAGCAGTTCTTC; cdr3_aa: CASSTAVSSYNEQFF
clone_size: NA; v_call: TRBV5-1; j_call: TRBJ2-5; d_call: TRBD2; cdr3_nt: TGCGCCAGCAGCTTCCGACTAGCGGGATCCCCTGGGCTAGAGACCCAGTACTTC; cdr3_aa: CASSFRLAGSPGLETQYF
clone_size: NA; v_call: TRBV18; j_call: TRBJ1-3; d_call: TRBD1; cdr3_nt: TGTGCCAGCTCACCGCCACAGGGGCGGGAAAACACCATATATTTT; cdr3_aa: CASSPPQGRENTIYF
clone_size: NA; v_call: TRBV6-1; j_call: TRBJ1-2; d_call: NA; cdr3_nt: TGTGCCAGCAGTGAAGTTATGGGCTACACCTTC; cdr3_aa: CASSEVMGYTF
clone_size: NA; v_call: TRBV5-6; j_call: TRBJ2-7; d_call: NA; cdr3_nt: TGTGCCAGCAGCTTAAGGACATTTTCCTCCTACGAGCAGTACTTC; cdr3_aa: CASSLRTFSSYEQYF
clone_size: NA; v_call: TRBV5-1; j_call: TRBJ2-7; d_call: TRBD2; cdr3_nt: TGCGCCAGCAGCCCGTCGAGGAATAGCGGGAGGAATCAGTACTTC; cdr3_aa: CASSPSRNSGRNQYF